The 32 T cell receptor beta chains presented below share a single source sample, sequenced in a study of blood T cell repertoires in COVID-19. Sequencing used immunoSEQ multiplex PCR; TCRdb keeps in-frame clones, though not all of them. The profile covers some 90,000 clones, with 82% appearing a single time and around 9.9% taken by the ten largest. The sample taken for sequencing was peripheral blood. Every receptor here comes from a man in his 70s with active or convalescent COVID-19.

Comment on this clone: Different DNA sequences within this sample yield the same CDR3. V and J are TRBV19 and TRBJ1-5; TRBD1 might be the D (6 bases). CDR1 and CDR2 (germline): LNHDA, SQIVND (reference sequence). The CDR3 contains 14 residues. The ends were cut back, 5 bases at V and 4 bases at J, with 12 bases in the middle. This CDR3 reads CASSPTGRNQPQHF. Written as DNA, the CDR3 is TGTGCCAGTAGTCCTACAGGGAGAAATCAGCCCCAGCATTTT. The whole variable domain, remainder taken from reference TRBV19 and TRBJ1-5, is DGGITQSPKYLFRKEGQNVTLSCEQNLNHDAMYWYRQDPGQGLRLIYYSQIVNDFQKGDIAEGYSVSREKKESFPLTVTSAQKNPTAFYLCASSPTGRNQPQHFGDGTRLSIL.

The chain uses TRBV6-5 and TRBJ2-1; possible D gene TRBD1, 6 bases. V was trimmed by 6 bases and J by 0 bases, leaving 12 bases between them. This CDR3 comprises 15 residues. Germline CDR1 MNHEY, CDR2 SVGAGI. CDR3 DNA sequence: TGTGCCAGCAGGACAGGAAATTACTCCTACAATGAGCAGTTCTTC. Translation: CASRTGNYSYNEQFF.

V is TRBV16 and J is TRBJ1-2; 7 positions agree with TRBD1. The germline CDR1 and CDR2 sequences are KGHSY and FQNENV. The CDR3 spans 13 residues. Trimming at V came to 4 bases and at J to 3 bases, leaving 2 bases not matched to a gene. The CDR3 sequence: CASSRDSHYGYTF. The CDR3 nucleotides are TGTGCCAGCAGCCGGGACAGCCACTATGGCTACACCTTC. The variable domain in full, completed from reference TRBV16 and TRBJ1-2, reads GEEVAQTPKHLVRGEGQKAKLYCAPIKGHSYVFWYQQVLKNEFKFLISFQNENVFDETGMPKERFSAKCLPNSPCSLEIQATKLEDSAVYFCASSRDSHYGYTFGSGTRLTVV.

In its sample, this clone was seen a few times. The chain has TRBV2 and TRBJ2-1; D remains ambiguous. The CDR3 covers 14 residues. Germline lookup yields CDR1 SNHLY and CDR2 FYNNEI. V lost 4 bases, J lost 0 bases, and 7 bases lay in between. CDR3 in amino acids: CASSVLVSYNEQFF. DNA of the CDR3: TGTGCCAGCAGTGTGCTAGTCTCCTACAATGAGCAGTTCTTC.

The chain uses TRBV7-9 and TRBJ2-5; D might be TRBD1 (5 bases). Germline CDR1 and CDR2: SEHNR and FQNEAQ (reference sequence). This CDR3 region has 15 residues. Trimming left V 6 bases short and J 3 bases short, with 17 bases between. CDR3 sequence: CASSKHRAGKETQYF. The CDR3 DNA reads as TGTGCCAGCAGTAAACACCGTGCAGGGAAAGAGACCCAGTACTTC.

This clone has only a few counts. The genes are TRBV5-1 and TRBJ2-5, with 15 bases lining up with TRBD2. Germline CDR1 is SGHRS and CDR2 is YFSETQ. The CDR3 runs to 18 residues. Trimming took 0 bases from V and 2 from J; bases not matched to a gene: 5. DNA for the CDR3: TGCGCCAGCAGCTTGGGCGGGACTAGCGGGGGGCCTCAAGAGACCCAGTACTTC. Protein: CASSLGGTSGGPQETQYF.

This chain uses TRBV7-2 with TRBJ1-2; D is uncertain. Germline V CDR1 and CDR2: SGHTA, FQGNSA. Trimming shortened V by 4 bases and J by 3 bases, and 9 bases separated the two germline ends. The CDR3 runs to 13 residues. The CDR3 DNA reads as TGTGCCAGCAGCTACCTCACAGACTATGGCTACACCTTC. Protein sequence: CASSYLTDYGYTF.

The genes are TRBV27 and TRBJ2-7, with TRBD1 matching over 9 bases. Losses at the gene ends were 1 base for V and 1 base for J; bases not matched to a gene: 5. The CDR3 runs to 16 residues. Germline CDR1 and CDR2: MNHEY and SMNVEV (reference sequence). The CDR3 nucleotides are TGTGCCAGCAGTTTATGGGGCGGGACAGGGTCCTACGAGCAGTACTTC. Residues: CASSLWGGTGSYEQYF.

This chain joins TRBV11-3 and TRBJ2-3; TRBD2 aligns across 9 bases. Per the germline V gene, CDR1 is SGHNT and CDR2 is YENEEA. J lost 0 bases, V lost 7 bases, and 5 bases had no gene match. This CDR3 has 15 residues. The CDR3 DNA sequence: TGTGCCAGCACCAAGCGGGGGGCGAGCACAGATACGCAGTATTTT. It is translated as CASTKRGASTDTQYF. The full variable domain, its missing parts supplied by reference TRBV11-3 and TRBJ2-3, is EAGVVQSPRYKIIEKKQPVAFWCNPISGHNTLYWYLQNLGQGPELLIRYENEEAVDDSQLPKDRFSAERLKGVDSTLKIQPAELGDSAVYLCASTKRGASTDTQYFGPGTRLTVL.

The rearrangement joins TRBV28 to TRBJ1-1; D might be TRBD1 (6 bases). Trimming pared 11 bases from V and 4 bases from J, leaving 23 bases between. CDR1 and CDR2 (germline): MDHEN, SYDVKM. The CDR3 is 15 amino acids. The DNA for the CDR3 is TGTGCCTGCGGGGGATATGGGGGGCAGGTCACTGAAGCTTTCTTT. Translating gives CACGGYGGQVTEAFF.

This rearrangement joins TRBV7-2 to TRBJ1-6; D is uncertain. Germline V CDR1 and CDR2: SGHTA, FQGNSA. The V end was cut by 3 bases, the J end by 0 bases, with 3 bases between. This CDR3 is 14 amino acids long. In nucleotides, the CDR3 is TGTGCCAGCAGCTTTAGCTCCTATAATTCACCCCTCCACTTT. It encodes CASSFSSYNSPLHF.

The gene calls are TRBV5-4 and TRBJ2-5; D is perhaps TRBD1 (5 bases). Trimming took 0 bases from V and 2 from J, leaving 8 bases between them. The germline V gene has CDR1 SGHNT and CDR2 YYREEE (reference sequence). The CDR3 runs to 14 residues. The CDR3 region is CASSLVDIQETQYF. In DNA, the CDR3 is TGTGCCAGCAGCTTGGTGGACATACAAGAGACCCAGTACTTC.

This chain uses TRBV9 with TRBJ2-3; D is perhaps TRBD2 (5 bases). V was shortened by 0 bases and J by 1 base, with 9 bases between the two germline ends. Germline V gene data show CDR1 as SGDLS and CDR2 as YYNGEE. The length of the CDR3 is 15 residues. CDR3 DNA: TGTGCCAGCAGCGTAGTGGCGGGTCGCACAGATACGCAGTATTTT. Translated, it gives CASSVVAGRTDTQYF.

This clone was recorded a few times. V gene TRBV9 combines with J gene TRBJ1-6; D call uncertain. The germline gives CDR1 SGDLS, CDR2 YYNGEE. V lost 4 bases and J lost 10, with 12 bases in between. This CDR3 contains 13 residues. The CDR3 nucleotides read TGTGCCAGCAGCCCCGGTGAGAGGTCACCCCTCCACTTT. It yields the protein CASSPGERSPLHF. The complete variable domain, with remaining parts taken from reference TRBV9 and TRBJ1-6, reads DSGVTQTPKHLITATGQRVTLRCSPRSGDLSVYWYQQSLDQGLQFLIQYYNGEERAKGNILERFSAQQFPDLHSELNLSSLELGDSALYFCASSPGERSPLHFGNGTRLTVT.

The chain links TRBV6-5 to TRBJ1-3, with TRBD1 matching 10 bases. With V trimmed by 7 bases and J by 8 bases, 8 bases remained unmatched. Germline V gives CDR1 MNHEY, CDR2 SVGAGI. The CDR3 totals 14 residues. CDR3 protein: CASMGTGVSYTIYF. The CDR3 nucleotides are TGTGCCAGCATGGGGACAGGGGTTTCCTACACCATATATTTT.

This clone occurred once. The J gene is TRBJ2-7, the V gene TRBV4-3, with D unresolved. This CDR3 contains 16 residues. V dropped 0 bases and J dropped 7 bases, with 19 bases sitting between them. Germline assignment: CDR1 LGHNA and CDR2 YSLEER. DNA of the CDR3: TGCGCCAGCAGCCAAGATTCGCTAGTCGGTTTTGGGGAGCAGTACTTC. Its protein product is CASSQDSLVGFGEQYF.

There are a few counts of this clone. V usage is TRBV7-9 and J usage is TRBJ1-2; TRBD1 matches at 12 bases. The CDR3 runs to 13 residues. Germline V lookup: CDR1 SEHNR, CDR2 FQNEAQ (reference sequence). V lost 5 bases and J lost 8; bases outside the gene matches: 3. CDR3: CASSLGTGGGYTF. The DNA of the CDR3 is TGTGCCAGCAGCCTCGGGACAGGGGGCGGCTACACCTTC.

The chain recombines TRBV4-1 with TRBJ2-1; tentative D call: TRBD2 (7 bases). V was clipped by 10 bases and J by 4 bases, with 20 bases between them. The CDR3 length is 15 residues. Germline V gene data show CDR1 as MGHRA and CDR2 as YSYEKL. The CDR3 DNA sequence: TGCGCCACCGGGCGGGGGACAACGAAGTACAATGAGCAGTTCTTC. Protein product: CATGRGTTKYNEQFF.

The genes are TRBV19 and TRBJ1-4, with 12 bases fitting TRBD1. V trimming: 6 bases; J trimming: 7 bases; junction bases outside the gene matches: 9. Germline CDR1 LNHDA, CDR2 SQIVND (reference sequence). This CDR3 has 16 residues. The CDR3 here is CASRGQGAKRAEKLFF. CDR3 nucleotides: TGTGCCAGTAGGGGACAGGGGGCTAAACGGGCTGAAAAACTGTTTTTT.

The J gene is TRBJ1-2, the V gene TRBV30, with D possibly being TRBD1 (6 bases). This CDR3 has 14 amino acids. Germline CDR1 and CDR2: GTSNPN and SVGIG (reference sequence). V lost 6 bases and J 4 bases, leaving 18 bases between the germline ends. CDR3 in amino acids: CACIITGSPYGYTF. CDR3 bases: TGTGCCTGTATCATAACAGGGAGTCCCTATGGCTACACCTTC.

This clone occurred once. V is TRBV5-4 and J is TRBJ1-6; D perhaps matches TRBD1 (5 bases). CDR3 length: 14 residues. Germline loops: CDR1 SGHNT, CDR2 YYREEE (reference sequence). V lost 10 bases and J 5 bases, leaving 16 bases between the germline ends. The CDR3 reads CAWGEIEHNSPLHF. The CDR3 bases are TGTGCCTGGGGGGAAATTGAACATAATTCACCCCTCCACTTT.

The chain couples TRBV20-1 to TRBJ2-1, with D perhaps matching TRBD1 (5 bases). The CDR3 sequence is 16 residues long. Germline-derived CDR1 and CDR2 are DFQATT and SNEGSKA (reference sequence). Trimming removed 3 bases from V and 0 bases from J, with 15 bases in between. CDR3 loop: CSASSLTAASYNEQFF. CDR3 coding DNA: TGCAGTGCTAGTTCCCTGACAGCCGCCTCCTACAATGAGCAGTTCTTC.

This clone turned up a few times. This CDR3 is also generated by other DNA sequences in the sample. The chain links TRBV3-1 (or the pseudogene TRBV3-2) to TRBJ2-5, with D possibly being TRBD2 (6 bases). Germline V gene sequence: CDR1 LGHDT, CDR2 YNNKEL (reference sequence). Trimming cost V 3 bases and J 2 bases, with 7 bases left between them. This CDR3 has 13 residues. The CDR3 DNA sequence: TGTGCCAGCAGCCAGGGGGGACAAGAGACCCAGTACTTC. Translating it yields CASSQGGQETQYF.

This clone was found a few times. The chain couples TRBV4-3 to TRBJ1-6; D remains ambiguous. The germline V gene has CDR1 LGHNA and CDR2 YSLEER. The CDR3 runs to 15 residues. Deletions cut 5 bases from V and 6 bases from J, with 14 bases between. The CDR3 is CASSFDLLGNSPLHF. The CDR3 DNA is TGCGCCAGCAGCTTCGACTTACTCGGTAATTCACCCCTCCACTTT.

V is TRBV27 and J is TRBJ2-7; 9 bases match TRBD1. CDR3 length: 14 amino acids. J was trimmed by 4 bases and V by 5 bases; bases with no gene match: 6. Germline V gene lookup returns CDR1 MNHEY and CDR2 SMNVEV (reference sequence). CDR3 in amino acids: CASSPGQGKYEQYF. The CDR3 region has the DNA TGTGCCAGCAGTCCGGGACAGGGAAAATACGAGCAGTACTTC.

The V call is TRBV7-3, the J call TRBJ2-5, with TRBD2 matching over 9 bases. The CDR3 spans 16 residues. Trimming cost V 4 bases and J 5 bases; bases outside gene matches: 11. Germline loops: CDR1 SGHTA, CDR2 FQGTGA. CDR3 bases: TGTGCCAGCAGCTCCCTTGGCGGGGGGGTTCTCGAGACCCAGTACTTC. Its translation is CASSSLGGGVLETQYF.

The chain employs TRBV9 and TRBJ2-5; tentatively, D is TRBD2 (6 bases). Germline values: CDR1 SGDLS, CDR2 YYNGEE. V was clipped by 5 bases and J by 2 bases, with 13 bases between them. The CDR3 loop spans 14 amino acids. Here the CDR3 DNA reads TGTGCCAGCAGTCGGGACTCCCGACAAGAGACCCAGTACTTC. It codes for CASSRDSRQETQYF.

The chain is built from TRBV5-1 and TRBJ2-1; 7 bases are a match to TRBD1. Germline lookup yields CDR1 SGHRS and CDR2 YFSETQ. J was trimmed by 7 bases and V by 4 bases; bases with no gene match: 8. This CDR3 contains 14 residues. This CDR3 reads CASSPTGVLNEQFF. CDR3 DNA: TGCGCCAGCAGCCCAACAGGGGTCCTTAATGAGCAGTTCTTC.

This chain joins TRBV3-1 (or the pseudogene TRBV3-2) and TRBJ2-7, with TRBD1 as a possible D gene (6 bases). The CDR3 consists of 12 residues. Trimming stripped 2 bases from V and 6 bases from J, with 8 bases between. The germline V gene encodes CDR1 LGHDT and CDR2 YNNKEL (reference sequence). The CDR3, as DNA: TGTGCCAGCAGCCAAAGGGACACCGAGCAGTACTTC. Translated, it gives CASSQRDTEQYF.

This chain connects TRBV7-2 to TRBJ2-7, with 7 positions matching TRBD1. From germline, CDR1 is SGHTA and CDR2 FQGNSA. The CDR3 runs 14 residues. J gave up 8 bases and V 4 bases, and 11 bases lay outside the gene matches. CDR3 in amino acids: CASSYRQGPWKQYF. The CDR3 region has the DNA TGTGCCAGCAGCTACCGACAGGGCCCGTGGAAGCAGTACTTC.

The J gene is TRBJ1-1, the V gene TRBV14, with D possibly TRBD1 on 5 matching bases. Per the germline V gene, CDR1 is SGHDN and CDR2 is FVKESK. The V and J ends lost 3 bases and 10 bases respectively, with 9 bases between them. The CDR3 contains 11 residues. The CDR3 sequence is CASSQDDRAFF. CDR3 nucleotide sequence: TGTGCCAGCAGCCAGGACGACAGAGCTTTCTTT.

This clone was seen a handful of times. V gene TRBV7-9 combines with J gene TRBJ2-3; 10 positions agree with TRBD2. CDR1 is SEHNR, CDR2 FQNEAQ, per germline (reference sequence). The CDR3 has 15 residues. Unmatched junction bases numbered 5, after V lost 3 bases and J lost 5 bases. The CDR3 DNA sequence: TGTGCCAGCAGCTTGAGCGGGGGGGCACAAGATACGCAGTATTTT. Amino acids: CASSLSGGAQDTQYF.